Here is one TCR beta chain with its context. CDR3 length: 16 residues. Per germline, CDR1 MNHEY and CDR2 SMNVEV (reference sequence). V shed 5 bases and J 0 bases; nucleotides not matched to a gene: 8. The entry originates in a study of PD-1 blockade in mismatch repair-deficient tumors. Using immunoSEQ multiplex PCR, the repertoire was profiled, and TCRdb retains in-frame clones only, with some absent. The data contain approximately 120,000 clones, around 86% of them singletons. The chain recombines TRBV27 with TRBJ2-7, with 9 bases identical to TRBD2. The clonotype was recovered from an adult with mismatch repair-deficient cancer. Sequences were derived from peripheral blood, sampled 44 weeks after starting pembrolizumab. The CDR3, as DNA: TGTGCCAGCAGTGTAGTAGCGGGGGAGGGCTCCTACGAGCAGTACTTC. It yields the protein CASSVVAGEGSYEQYF.